This is a list of T cell receptor beta chains from one sample in a study of beta chain features in type 1 diabetes. Sequenced by immunoSEQ multiplex PCR; TCRdb stores in-frame clones only, minus some. The sample consists of under 500,000 clones, 30% of them appearing once. Input material: naive CD4+ T cells from blood. These receptors were collected from a man younger than 35 in good health. CDR3s include the opening cysteine and the closing phenylalanine or tryptophan. D genes are given only for firm matches. Where a row states a size, it is once, few, many or the class of an expanded clone; other rows omit it.

J gene,D gene,V gene,clone size,CDR3 DNA,CDR3 protein
TRBJ2-3,TRBD2,TRBV30,few,TGTGCCTGGAGTGTATTAGCTAGCGGACCGTGGGATACGCAGTATTTT,CAWSVLASGPWDTQYF
TRBJ2-1,TRBD2,TRBV29-1,few,TGCAGCGTGTTACCGGGACTAGCCTACAATGAGCAGTTCTTC,CSVLPGLAYNEQFF
TRBJ2-5,.,TRBV19,few,TGTGCCAGTAGTGGCGAATTTGGAAGTACCCCGTACTTC,CASSGEFGSTPYF
TRBJ2-3,.,TRBV28,few,TGTGCCAGCAGCGTTATGCGGTATACGCAGTATTTT,CASSVMRYTQYF
TRBJ2-7,.,TRBV30,.,TGTGCCTGGAGACAAGCTTACGAGCAGTACTTC,CAWRQAYEQYF
TRBJ2-1,TRBD2,TRBV5-1,.,TGCGCCAGCAGCGGGGGACTAGCGGGAGGGCCAACCAATGAGCAGTTCTTC,CASSGGLAGGPTNEQFF
TRBJ2-7,TRBD1,TRBV29-1,.,TGCAGCGGTGAGGGACAGGGGAGCGAGCAGTACTTC,CSGEGQGSEQYF
TRBJ2-5,.,TRBV30,.,TGTGCCTGGAGCTTCCGGATAAAAGAGACCCAGTACTTC,CAWSFRIKETQYF
TRBJ1-1,TRBD1,TRBV7-2,.,TGTGCCAGCAGCCAACGACAGGGCAATACTGAAGCTTTCTTT,CASSQRQGNTEAFF
TRBJ1-3,TRBD1,TRBV29-1,.,TGCAGCGCCGGACAGGGCTCCTCCTCTGGAAACACCATATATTTT,CSAGQGSSSGNTIYF
TRBJ1-5,.,TRBV2,.,TGTGCCAGCAGTGAAGGCAGGGCATATCAGCCCCAGCATTTT,CASSEGRAYQPQHF
TRBJ2-3,.,TRBV2,few,TGTGCCAGCAGTGCCTCTCGCGGTAGCACAGATACGCAGTATTTT,CASSASRGSTDTQYF
TRBJ2-1,TRBD2,TRBV9,.,TGTGCCAGCAGCCCGAGCGGGAGCTCCTACAATGAGCAGTTCTTC,CASSPSGSSYNEQFF
TRBJ2-7,.,TRBV7-2,few,TGTGCCAGCAGCCCGACAGTCTACGAGCAGTACTTC,CASSPTVYEQYF
TRBJ2-7,.,TRBV5-6,few,TGTGCCAGCAGCCTCCGGTCCGAGTTTTTCAAGCAGTACTTC,CASSLRSEFFKQYF
TRBJ2-6,.,TRBV4-1,.,TGCGCCAGCAGCCAGACCTCATCTAACTCTGGGGCCAACGTCCTGACTTTC,CASSQTSSNSGANVLTF
TRBJ2-2,.,TRBV7-9,.,TGTGCCAGCAGCTTAGACCTCCTGGTCACCGGGGAGCTGTTTTTT,CASSLDLLVTGELFF
TRBJ2-7,.,TRBV5-1,once,TGCGCCAGCAGCCTAAACCGACAGATCTCCTACGAGCAGTACTTC,CASSLNRQISYEQYF
TRBJ2-3,.,TRBV29-1,few,TGCAGCGTTATGATCACGGCCCTCCGCACAGATACGCAGTATTTT,CSVMITALRTDTQYF
TRBJ2-5,.,TRBV9,.,TGTGCCAGCAGCCCGGGACCGGCTTTGGAGACCCAGTACTTC,CASSPGPALETQYF
TRBJ2-1,.,TRBV9,.,TGTGCCAGCAGCCCCCAAAGCGGCCTTCACAATGAGCAGTTCTTC,CASSPQSGLHNEQFF
TRBJ1-2,.,TRBV29-1,.,TGCAGCGTCAGGGCGGGGGGGAGCTATGGCTACACCTTC,CSVRAGGSYGYTF
TRBJ2-1,TRBD2,TRBV2,.,TGTGCCAGCAGTGAACGGGGGAGGGCCACCTACAATGAGCAGTTCTTC,CASSERGRATYNEQFF
TRBJ2-7,TRBD2,TRBV11-2,.,TGTGCCAGCAGAATAGCGGGAGCCCACGAGCAGTACTTC,CASRIAGAHEQYF
TRBJ2-7,.,TRBV30,few,TGTGCCTGGAGGCCCGGAGTTTCCTACGAGCAGTACTTC,CAWRPGVSYEQYF
TRBJ2-2,.,TRBV7-2,.,TGTGCCAGCAGCTTATCAAGGAGTGTGACCGGCACCGGGGAGCTGTTTTTT,CASSLSRSVTGTGELFF
TRBJ2-3,TRBD1,TRBV2,few,TGTGCCAGCAGCCGGGACAGGGCCACAGATACGCAGTATTTT,CASSRDRATDTQYF
TRBJ1-1,.,TRBV2,.,TGTGCCAGCAGTGAGAGACAGGAGGCTGAAGCTTTCTTT,CASSERQEAEAFF
TRBJ2-7,.,TRBV28,few,TGTGCCAGCAGTCCCGGACAGTCCTGGGGATGGCAGTACTTC,CASSPGQSWGWQYF
TRBJ2-1,.,TRBV9,few,TGTGCCAGCGCAAAAATGCGCAGGGGCGACAATGAGCAGTTCTTC,CASAKMRRGDNEQFF